This T cell receptor (beta chain) was recorded in a study of blood T cell repertoires in COVID-19. The CDR3 is 16 amino acids. With 0 bases clipped from V and 7 bases from J, the junction kept 7 bases outside the gene matches. Germline CDR1 reads SGHTA; CDR2 reads FQGNSA. Clones were sequenced by immunoSEQ multiplex PCR, and TCRdb holds only the in-frame ones, with some missing. In the table there are 150,000 to 200,000 clones, roughly four fifths of which are singletons. The chain employs TRBV7-2 and TRBJ1-5, with 9 bases identical to TRBD1. The origin of this receptor is a woman in her seventies with COVID-19, enrolled during active disease. Sequencing used peripheral blood. The DNA of the CDR3 is TGTGCCAGCAGCTTAGCAATTACAGGGGGCTGGCAGCCCCAGCATTTT. It yields the protein CASSLAITGGWQPQHF.